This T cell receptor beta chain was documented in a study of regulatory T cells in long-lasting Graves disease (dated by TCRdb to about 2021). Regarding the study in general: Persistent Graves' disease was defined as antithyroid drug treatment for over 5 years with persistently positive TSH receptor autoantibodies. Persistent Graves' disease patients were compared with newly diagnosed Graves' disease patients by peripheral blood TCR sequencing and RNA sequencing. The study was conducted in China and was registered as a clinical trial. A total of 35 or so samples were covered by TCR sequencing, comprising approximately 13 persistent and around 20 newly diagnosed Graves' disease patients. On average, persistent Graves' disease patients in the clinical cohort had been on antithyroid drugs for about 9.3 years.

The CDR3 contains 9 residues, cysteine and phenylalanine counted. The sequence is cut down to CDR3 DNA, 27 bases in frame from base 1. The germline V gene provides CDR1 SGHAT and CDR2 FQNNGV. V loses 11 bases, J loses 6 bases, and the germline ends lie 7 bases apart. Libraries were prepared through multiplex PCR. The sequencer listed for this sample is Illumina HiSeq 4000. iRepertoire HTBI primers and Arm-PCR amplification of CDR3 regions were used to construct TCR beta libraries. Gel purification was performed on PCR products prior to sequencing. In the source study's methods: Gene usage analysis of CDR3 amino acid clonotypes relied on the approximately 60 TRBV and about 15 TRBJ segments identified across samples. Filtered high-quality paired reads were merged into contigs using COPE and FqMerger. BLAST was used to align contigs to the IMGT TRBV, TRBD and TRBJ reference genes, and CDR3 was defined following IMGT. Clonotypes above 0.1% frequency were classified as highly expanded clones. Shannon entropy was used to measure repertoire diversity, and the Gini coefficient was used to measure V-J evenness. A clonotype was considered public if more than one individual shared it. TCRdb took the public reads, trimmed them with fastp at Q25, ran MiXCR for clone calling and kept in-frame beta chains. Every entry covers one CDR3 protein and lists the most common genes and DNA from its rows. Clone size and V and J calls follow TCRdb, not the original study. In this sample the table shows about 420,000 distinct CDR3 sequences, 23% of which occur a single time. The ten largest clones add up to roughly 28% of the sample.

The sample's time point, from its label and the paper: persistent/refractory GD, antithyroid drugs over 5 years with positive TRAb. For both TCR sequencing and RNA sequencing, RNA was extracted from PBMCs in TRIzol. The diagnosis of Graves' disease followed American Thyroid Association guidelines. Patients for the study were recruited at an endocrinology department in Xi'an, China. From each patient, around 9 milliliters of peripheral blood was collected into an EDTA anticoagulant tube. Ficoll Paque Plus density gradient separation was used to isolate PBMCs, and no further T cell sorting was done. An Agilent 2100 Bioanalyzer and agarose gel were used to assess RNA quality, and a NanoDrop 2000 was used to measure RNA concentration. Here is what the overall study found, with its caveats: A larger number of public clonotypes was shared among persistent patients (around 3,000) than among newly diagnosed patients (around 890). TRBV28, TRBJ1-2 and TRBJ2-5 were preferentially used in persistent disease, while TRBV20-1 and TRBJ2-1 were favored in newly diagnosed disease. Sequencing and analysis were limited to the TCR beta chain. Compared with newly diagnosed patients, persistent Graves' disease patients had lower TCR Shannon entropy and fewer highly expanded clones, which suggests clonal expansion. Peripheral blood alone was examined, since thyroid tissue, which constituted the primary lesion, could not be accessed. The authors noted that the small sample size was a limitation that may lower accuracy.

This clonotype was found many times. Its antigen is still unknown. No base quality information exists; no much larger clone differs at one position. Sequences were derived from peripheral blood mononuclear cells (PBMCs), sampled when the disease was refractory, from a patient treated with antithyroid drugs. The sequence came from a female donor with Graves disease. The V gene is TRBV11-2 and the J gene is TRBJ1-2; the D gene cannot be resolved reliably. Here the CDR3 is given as CAGDDGYTF. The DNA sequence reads TGTGCCGGCGATGATGGCTACACCTTC.